The clone carrying this T cell receptor (beta chain) was recorded a few times. This CDR3 region has 12 residues. Germline loops: CDR1 MNHNY, CDR2 SVGAGI (reference sequence). V shed 9 bases and J 11 bases; nucleotides not matched to a gene: 11. This sample was taken from a study of patients and donors after allogeneic stem cell transplantation. TCRdb fed the RT-PCR reads into MiXCR, producing one record per CDR3 protein. The sample has about 110,000 distinct CDR3 sequences; 35% are singletons. The gene calls are TRBV6-6 and TRBJ1-1; 8 positions agree with TRBD1. Sequencing was done on a sample of blood, either unsorted or a sorted T cell fraction (not recorded which). The sequence was collected from a human donor who was either an allogeneic HSCT recipient or a stem cell or donor lymphocyte infusion donor (not recorded which). It is not recorded whose cells these are; they may come from a transplant donor. The CDR3 DNA follows: TGTGCCAGTTCAGACAGGGGAGTTTACGCTTTCTTT. Translation: CASSDRGVYAFF.